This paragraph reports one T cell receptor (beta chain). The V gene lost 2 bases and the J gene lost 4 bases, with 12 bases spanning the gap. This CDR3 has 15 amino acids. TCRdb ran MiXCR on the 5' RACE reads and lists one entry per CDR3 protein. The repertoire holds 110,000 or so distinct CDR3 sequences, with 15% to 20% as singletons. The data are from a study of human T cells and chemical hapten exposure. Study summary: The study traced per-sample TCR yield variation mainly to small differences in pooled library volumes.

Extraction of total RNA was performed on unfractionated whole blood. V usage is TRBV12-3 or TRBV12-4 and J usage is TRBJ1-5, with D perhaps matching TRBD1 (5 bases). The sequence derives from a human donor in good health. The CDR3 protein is CASSLHRSRNQPQHF. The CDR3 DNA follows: TGTGCCAGCAGTTTACACAGGTCACGTAATCAGCCCCAGCATTTT.